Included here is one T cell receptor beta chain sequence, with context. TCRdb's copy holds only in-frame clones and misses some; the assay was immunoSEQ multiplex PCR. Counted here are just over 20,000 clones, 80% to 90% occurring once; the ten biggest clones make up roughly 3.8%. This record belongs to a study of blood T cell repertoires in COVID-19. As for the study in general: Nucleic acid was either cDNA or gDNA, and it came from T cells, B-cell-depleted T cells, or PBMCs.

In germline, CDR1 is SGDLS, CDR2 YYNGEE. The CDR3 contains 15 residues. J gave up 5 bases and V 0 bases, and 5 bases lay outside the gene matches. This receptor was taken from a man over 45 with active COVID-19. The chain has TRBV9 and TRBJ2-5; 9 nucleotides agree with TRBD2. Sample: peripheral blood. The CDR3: CASSVGRGGFETQYF. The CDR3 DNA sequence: TGTGCCAGCAGCGTAGGGCGGGGGGGCTTTGAGACCCAGTACTTC.